This T cell receptor (beta chain) was captured by sequencing in a study of cytomegalovirus exposure and HLA in healthy donors. The overall study: Earlier, some 200 million T cells were analyzed, and some 120 million unique TCR beta sequences were found among them. There were approximately 400 genotyped donors. Of these, 81% fell in the genetic ancestry cluster associated with self-reported Caucasian donors. General study points: The study put 150 or so TCR beta chains on its list as cytomegalovirus-associated.

Germline V CDR1 and CDR2: SGHRS, YFSETQ. The CDR3 has 17 amino acids. V was pared by 0 bases and J by 9 bases, with 24 bases between. Comment on this clone: Its antigen remains unidentified.

Both 60 Vbeta primers and 13 Jbeta primers went into the PCR. Profiling relied on immunoSEQ multiplex PCR, and the TCRdb table lists in-frame clones only, not all of them. The profile shows 140,000 to 150,000 clones, about 70% of them singletons. The sequencing sample was made of PBMCs. The sequence was collected from a woman aged 55 to 70 in good health and CMV-seropositive. The genes are TRBV5-1 and TRBJ2-5; tentative D call: TRBD1 (6 bases). The CDR3 protein is CASSLGGSEGVQVAQYF. The CDR3 DNA sequence: TGCGCCAGCAGCTTGGGAGGTTCAGAGGGGGTTCAAGTGGCCCAGTACTTC.